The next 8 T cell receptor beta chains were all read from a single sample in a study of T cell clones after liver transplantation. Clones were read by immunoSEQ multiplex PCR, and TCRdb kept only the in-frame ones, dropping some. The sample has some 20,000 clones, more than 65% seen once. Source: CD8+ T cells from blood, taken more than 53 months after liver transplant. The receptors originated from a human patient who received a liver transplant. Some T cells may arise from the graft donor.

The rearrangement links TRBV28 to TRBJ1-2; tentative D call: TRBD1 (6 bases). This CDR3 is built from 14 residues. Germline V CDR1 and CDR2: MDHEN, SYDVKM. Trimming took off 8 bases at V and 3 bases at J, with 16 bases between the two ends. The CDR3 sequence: CASSDPGADYGYTF. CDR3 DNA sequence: TGTGCCAGCTCTGATCCGGGGGCTGACTATGGCTACACCTTC.

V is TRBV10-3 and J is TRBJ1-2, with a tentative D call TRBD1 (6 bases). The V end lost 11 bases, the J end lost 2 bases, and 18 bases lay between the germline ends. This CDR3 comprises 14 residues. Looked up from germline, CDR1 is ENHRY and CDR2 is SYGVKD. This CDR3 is CAAEPGQTNYGYTF. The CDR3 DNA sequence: TGTGCCGCCGAGCCGGGACAAACAAACTATGGCTACACCTTC.

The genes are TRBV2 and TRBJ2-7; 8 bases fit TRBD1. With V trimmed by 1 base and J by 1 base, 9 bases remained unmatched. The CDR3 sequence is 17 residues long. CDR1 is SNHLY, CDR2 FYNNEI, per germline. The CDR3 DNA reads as TGTGCCAGCAGTGAAGTTGACGCGGACAGGGTGTCCTACGAGCAGTACTTC. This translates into CASSEVDADRVSYEQYF.

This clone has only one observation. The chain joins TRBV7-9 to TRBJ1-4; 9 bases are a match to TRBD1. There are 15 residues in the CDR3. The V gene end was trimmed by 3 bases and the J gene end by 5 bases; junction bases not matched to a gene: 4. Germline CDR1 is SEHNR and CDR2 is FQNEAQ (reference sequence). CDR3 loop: CASSFGGTGNEKLFF. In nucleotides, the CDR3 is TGTGCCAGCAGCTTCGGTGGGACAGGGAATGAAAAACTGTTTTTT.

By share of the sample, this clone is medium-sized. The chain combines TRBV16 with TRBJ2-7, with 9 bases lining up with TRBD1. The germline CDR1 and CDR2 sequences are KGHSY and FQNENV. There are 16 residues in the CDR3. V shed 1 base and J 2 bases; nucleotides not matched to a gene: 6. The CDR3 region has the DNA TGTGCCAGCAGCCAATATGGGACAGGGATCACCTACGAGCAGTACTTC. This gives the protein CASSQYGTGITYEQYF.

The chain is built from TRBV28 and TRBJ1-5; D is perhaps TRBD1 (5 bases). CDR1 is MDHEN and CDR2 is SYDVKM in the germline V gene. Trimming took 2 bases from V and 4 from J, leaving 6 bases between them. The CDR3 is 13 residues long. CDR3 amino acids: CASSLNRNQPQHF. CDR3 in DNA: TGTGCCAGCAGTTTAAACAGGAATCAGCCCCAGCATTTT.

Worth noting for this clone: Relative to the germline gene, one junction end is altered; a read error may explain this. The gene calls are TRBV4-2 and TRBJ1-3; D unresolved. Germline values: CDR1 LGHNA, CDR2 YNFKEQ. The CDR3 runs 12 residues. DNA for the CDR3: TGTGCCAGCAGCCAAGGCGCGTCGGCCTCCGATTTT. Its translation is CASSQGASASDF.

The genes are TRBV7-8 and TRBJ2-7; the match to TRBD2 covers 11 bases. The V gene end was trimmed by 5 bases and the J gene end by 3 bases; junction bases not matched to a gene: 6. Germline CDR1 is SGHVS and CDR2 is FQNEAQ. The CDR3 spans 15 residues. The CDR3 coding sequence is TGTGCCAGCAGCCCGCCGACTAGCGGGGACTACGAGCAGTACTTC. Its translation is CASSPPTSGDYEQYF.